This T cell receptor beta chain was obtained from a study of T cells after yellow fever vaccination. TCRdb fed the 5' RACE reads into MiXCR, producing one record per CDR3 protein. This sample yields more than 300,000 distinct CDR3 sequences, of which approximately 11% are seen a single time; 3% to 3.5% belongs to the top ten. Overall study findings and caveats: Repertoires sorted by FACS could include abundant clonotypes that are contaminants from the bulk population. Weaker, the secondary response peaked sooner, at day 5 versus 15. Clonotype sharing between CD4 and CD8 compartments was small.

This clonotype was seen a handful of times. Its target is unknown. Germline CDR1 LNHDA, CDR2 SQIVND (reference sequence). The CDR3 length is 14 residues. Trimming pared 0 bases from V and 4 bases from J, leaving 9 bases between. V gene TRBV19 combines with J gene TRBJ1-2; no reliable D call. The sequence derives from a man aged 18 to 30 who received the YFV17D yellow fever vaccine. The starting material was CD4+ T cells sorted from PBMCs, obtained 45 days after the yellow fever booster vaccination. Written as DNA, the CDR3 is TGTGCCAGTAGTATAGAAGGATTCGGCTATGGCTACACCTTC. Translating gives CASSIEGFGYGYTF.